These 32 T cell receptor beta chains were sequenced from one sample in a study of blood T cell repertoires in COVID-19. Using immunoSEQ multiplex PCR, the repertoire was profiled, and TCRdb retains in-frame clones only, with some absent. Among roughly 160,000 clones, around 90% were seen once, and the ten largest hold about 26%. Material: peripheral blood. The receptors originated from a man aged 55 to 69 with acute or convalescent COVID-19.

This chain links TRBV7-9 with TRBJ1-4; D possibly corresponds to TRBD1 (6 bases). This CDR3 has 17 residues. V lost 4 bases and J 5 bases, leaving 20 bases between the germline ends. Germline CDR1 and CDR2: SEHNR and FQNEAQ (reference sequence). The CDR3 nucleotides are TGTGCCAGCAGCTCAAAAGGTTACGGCCAGGGGAATGAAAAACTGTTTTTT. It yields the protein CASSSKGYGQGNEKLFF.

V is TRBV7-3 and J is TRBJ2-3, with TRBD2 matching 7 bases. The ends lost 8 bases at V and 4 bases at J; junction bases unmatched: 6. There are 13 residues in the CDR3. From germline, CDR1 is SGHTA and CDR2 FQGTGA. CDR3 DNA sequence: TGTGCCAGCTCGGGGGGAACGGCAGATACGCAGTATTTT. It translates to CASSGGTADTQYF. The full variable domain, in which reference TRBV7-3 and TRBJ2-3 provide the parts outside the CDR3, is GAGVSQTPSNKVTEKGKYVELRCDPISGHTALYWYRQSLGQGPEFLIYFQGTGAADDSGLPNDRFFAVRPEGSVSTLKIQRTERGDSAVYLCASSGGTADTQYFGPGTRLTVL.

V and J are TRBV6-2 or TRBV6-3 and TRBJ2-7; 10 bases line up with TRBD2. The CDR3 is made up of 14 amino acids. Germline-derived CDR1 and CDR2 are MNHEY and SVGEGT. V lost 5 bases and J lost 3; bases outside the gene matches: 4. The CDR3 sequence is CASSGLAVNYEQYF. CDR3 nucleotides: TGTGCCAGCAGTGGACTAGCGGTTAACTACGAGCAGTACTTC.

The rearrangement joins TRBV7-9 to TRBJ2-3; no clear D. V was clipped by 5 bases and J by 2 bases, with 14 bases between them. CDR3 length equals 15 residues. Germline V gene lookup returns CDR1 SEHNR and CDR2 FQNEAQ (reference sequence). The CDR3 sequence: CASSPLGAITDTQYF. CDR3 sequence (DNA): TGTGCCAGCAGCCCACTGGGCGCAATCACAGATACGCAGTATTTT.

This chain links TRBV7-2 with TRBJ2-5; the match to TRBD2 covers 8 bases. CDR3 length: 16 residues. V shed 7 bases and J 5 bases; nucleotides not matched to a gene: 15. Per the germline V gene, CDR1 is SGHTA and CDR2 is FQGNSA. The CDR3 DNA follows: TGTGCCAGCACCCCCCCGGGAGGGGGAGTTGGGGAGACCCAGTACTTC. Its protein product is CASTPPGGGVGETQYF. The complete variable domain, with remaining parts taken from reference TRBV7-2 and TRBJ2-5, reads GAGVSQSPSNKVTEKGKDVELRCDPISGHTALYWYRQSLGQGLEFLIYFQGNSAPDKSGLPSDRFSAERTGGSVSTLTIQRTQQEDSAVYLCASTPPGGGVGETQYFGPGTRLLVL.

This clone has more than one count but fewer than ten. The CDR3 sequence: CASSFTDNSPLHF. The CDR3 DNA reads as TGTGCCAGCAGTTTCACAGATAATTCACCCCTCCACTTT. V usage is TRBV27 and J usage is TRBJ1-6; the D is unclear. V lost 3 bases to trimming and J lost 5 bases, with 5 bases between them. The CDR3 has 13 amino acids. CDR1 MNHEY and CDR2 SMNVEV come from the germline V gene (reference sequence).

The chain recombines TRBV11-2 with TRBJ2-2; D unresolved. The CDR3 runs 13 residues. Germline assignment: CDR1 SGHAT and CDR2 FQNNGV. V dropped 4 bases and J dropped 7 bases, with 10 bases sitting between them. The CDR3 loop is CASSSGPGGELFF. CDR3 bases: TGTGCCAGCAGCTCTGGGCCCGGCGGGGAGCTGTTTTTT. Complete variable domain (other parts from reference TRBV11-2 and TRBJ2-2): EAGVAQSPRYKIIEKRQSVAFWCNPISGHATLYWYQQILGQGPKLLIQFQNNGVVDDSQLPKDRFSAERLKGVDSTLKIQPAKLEDSAVYLCASSSGPGGELFFGEGSRLTVL.

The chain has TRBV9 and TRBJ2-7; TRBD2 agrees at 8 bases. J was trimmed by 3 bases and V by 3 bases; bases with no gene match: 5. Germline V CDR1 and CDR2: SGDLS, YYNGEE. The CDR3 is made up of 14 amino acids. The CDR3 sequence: CASSAGLVGYEQYF. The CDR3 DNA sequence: TGTGCCAGCAGCGCGGGACTAGTAGGCTACGAGCAGTACTTC.

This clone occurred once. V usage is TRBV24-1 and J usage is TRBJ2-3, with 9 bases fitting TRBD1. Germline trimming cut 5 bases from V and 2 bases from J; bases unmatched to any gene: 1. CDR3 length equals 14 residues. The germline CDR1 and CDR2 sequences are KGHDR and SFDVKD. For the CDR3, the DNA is TGTGCCACCAGTGGGGACAGGGTCACAGATACGCAGTATTTT. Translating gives CATSGDRVTDTQYF.

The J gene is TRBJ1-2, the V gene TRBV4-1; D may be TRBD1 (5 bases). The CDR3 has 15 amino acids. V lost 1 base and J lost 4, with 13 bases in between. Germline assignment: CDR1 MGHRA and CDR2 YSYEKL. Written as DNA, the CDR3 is TGCGCCAGCAGCCAAGGTCAGGGAATAATCTATGGCTACACCTTC. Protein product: CASSQGQGIIYGYTF.

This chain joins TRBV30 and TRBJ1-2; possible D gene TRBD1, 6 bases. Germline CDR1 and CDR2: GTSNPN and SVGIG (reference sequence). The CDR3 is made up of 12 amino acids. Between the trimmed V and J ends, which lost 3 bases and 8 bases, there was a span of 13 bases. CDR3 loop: CAWRISGAGYTF. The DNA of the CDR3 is TGTGCCTGGAGAATATCAGGGGCGGGCTACACCTTC.

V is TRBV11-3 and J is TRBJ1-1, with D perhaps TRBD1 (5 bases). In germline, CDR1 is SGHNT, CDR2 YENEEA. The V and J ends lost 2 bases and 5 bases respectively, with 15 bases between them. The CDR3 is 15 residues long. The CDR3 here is CASSLRQGGATEAFF. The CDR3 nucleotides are TGTGCCAGCAGCTTACGGCAGGGTGGAGCGACTGAAGCTTTCTTT.

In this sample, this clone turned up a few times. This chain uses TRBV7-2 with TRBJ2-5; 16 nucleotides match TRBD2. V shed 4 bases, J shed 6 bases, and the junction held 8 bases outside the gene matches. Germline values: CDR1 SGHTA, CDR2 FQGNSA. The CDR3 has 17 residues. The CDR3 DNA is TGTGCCAGCAGCTCCCCGGGACTAGCGGGAGGGCCTCAGACCCAGTACTTC. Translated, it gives CASSSPGLAGGPQTQYF.

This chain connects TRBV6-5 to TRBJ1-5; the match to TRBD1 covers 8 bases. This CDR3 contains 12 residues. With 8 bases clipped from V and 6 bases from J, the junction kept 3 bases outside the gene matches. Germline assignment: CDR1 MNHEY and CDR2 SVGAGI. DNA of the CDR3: TGTGCCAGCTGGACAGGGAGTCAGCCCCAGCATTTT. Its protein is CASWTGSQPQHF.

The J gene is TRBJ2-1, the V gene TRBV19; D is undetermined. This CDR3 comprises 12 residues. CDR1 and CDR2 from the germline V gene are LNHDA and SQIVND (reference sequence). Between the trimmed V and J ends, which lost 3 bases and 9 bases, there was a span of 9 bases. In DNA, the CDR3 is TGTGCCAGTAGTATCTGGAACAGTGAGCAGTTCTTC. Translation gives CASSIWNSEQFF.

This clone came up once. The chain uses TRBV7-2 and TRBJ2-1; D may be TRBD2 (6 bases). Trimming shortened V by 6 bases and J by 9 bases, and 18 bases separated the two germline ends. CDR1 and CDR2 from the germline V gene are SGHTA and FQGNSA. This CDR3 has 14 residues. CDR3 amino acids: CASSLDGGMSEQFF. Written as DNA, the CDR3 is TGTGCCAGCAGTCTCGACGGGGGTATGAGTGAGCAGTTCTTC.

The CDR3 loop reads CASSFAGGEKLFF. Here the CDR3 DNA reads TGTGCCAGCAGCTTCGCAGGAGGCGAAAAACTGTTTTTT. The chain recombines TRBV11-3 with TRBJ1-4; D is unresolved. V lost 3 bases, J lost 8 bases, and 10 bases lay in between. Looked up from germline, CDR1 is SGHNT and CDR2 is YENEEA. The CDR3 is 13 amino acids.

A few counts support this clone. The CDR3 loop is CASSSAGLGNTIYF. The CDR3 DNA is TGTGCCAGTAGTTCGGCAGGGTTGGGAAACACCATATATTTT. The chain is built from TRBV19 and TRBJ1-3; weak D call: TRBD1 (5 bases). Between the trimmed V and J ends, which lost 5 bases and 4 bases, there was a span of 12 bases. The CDR3 totals 14 residues. In germline, CDR1 is LNHDA, CDR2 SQIVND (reference sequence).

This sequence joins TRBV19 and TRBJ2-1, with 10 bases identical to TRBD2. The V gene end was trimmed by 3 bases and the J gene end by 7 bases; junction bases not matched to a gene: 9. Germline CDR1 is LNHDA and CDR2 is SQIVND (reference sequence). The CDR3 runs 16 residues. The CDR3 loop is CASSMVSGLAWNEQFF. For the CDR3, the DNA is TGTGCCAGTAGTATGGTATCGGGACTAGCGTGGAATGAGCAGTTCTTC.

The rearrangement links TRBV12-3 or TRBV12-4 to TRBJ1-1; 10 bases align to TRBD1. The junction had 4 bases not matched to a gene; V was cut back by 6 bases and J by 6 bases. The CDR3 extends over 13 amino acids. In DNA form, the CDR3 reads TGTGCCAGCAGCCAGGACAGGGGGGCTGAAGCTTTCTTT. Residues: CASSQDRGAEAFF.

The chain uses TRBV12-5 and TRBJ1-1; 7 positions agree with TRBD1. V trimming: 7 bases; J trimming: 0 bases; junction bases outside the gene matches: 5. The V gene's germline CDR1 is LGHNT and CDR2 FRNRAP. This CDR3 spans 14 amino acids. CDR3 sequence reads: CASERGHLNTEAFF. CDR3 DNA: TGTGCTAGTGAGAGGGGGCATTTGAACACTGAAGCTTTCTTT.

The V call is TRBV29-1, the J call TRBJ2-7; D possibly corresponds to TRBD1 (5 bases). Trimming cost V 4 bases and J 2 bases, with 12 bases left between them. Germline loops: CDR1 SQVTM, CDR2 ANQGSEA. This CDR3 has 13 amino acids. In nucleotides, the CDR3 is TGCAGCGTTGCGGCAGGGATAACCTACGAGCAGTACTTC. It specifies CSVAAGITYEQYF.

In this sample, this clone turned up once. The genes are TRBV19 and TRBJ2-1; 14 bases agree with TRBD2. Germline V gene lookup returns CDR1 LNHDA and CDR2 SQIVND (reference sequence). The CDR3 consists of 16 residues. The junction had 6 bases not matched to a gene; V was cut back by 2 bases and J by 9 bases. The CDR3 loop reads CASSIQTSGGASEQFF. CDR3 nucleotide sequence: TGTGCCAGTAGTATACAGACTAGCGGGGGGGCGAGTGAGCAGTTCTTC.

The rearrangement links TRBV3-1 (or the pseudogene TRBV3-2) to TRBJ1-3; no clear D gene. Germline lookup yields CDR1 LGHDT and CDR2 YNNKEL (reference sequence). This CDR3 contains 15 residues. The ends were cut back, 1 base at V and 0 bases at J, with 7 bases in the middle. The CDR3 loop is CASSQAEHSGNTIYF. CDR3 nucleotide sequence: TGTGCCAGCAGCCAAGCCGAACACTCTGGAAACACCATATATTTT.

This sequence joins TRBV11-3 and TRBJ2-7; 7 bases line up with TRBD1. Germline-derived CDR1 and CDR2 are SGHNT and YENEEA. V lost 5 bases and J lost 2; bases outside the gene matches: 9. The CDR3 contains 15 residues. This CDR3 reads CASSAQGTETYEQYF. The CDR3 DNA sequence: TGTGCCAGCAGCGCGCAGGGGACAGAAACCTACGAGCAGTACTTC. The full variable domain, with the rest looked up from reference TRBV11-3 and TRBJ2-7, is EAGVVQSPRYKIIEKKQPVAFWCNPISGHNTLYWYLQNLGQGPELLIRYENEEAVDDSQLPKDRFSAERLKGVDSTLKIQPAELGDSAVYLCASSAQGTETYEQYFGPGTRLTVT.

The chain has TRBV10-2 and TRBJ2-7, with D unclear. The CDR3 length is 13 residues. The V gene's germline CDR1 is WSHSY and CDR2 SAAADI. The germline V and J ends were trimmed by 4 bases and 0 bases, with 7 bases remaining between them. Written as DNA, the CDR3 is TGCGCCAGCAGTGTCGGGTCCTCCTACGAGCAGTACGTC. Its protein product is CASSVGSSYEQYV.

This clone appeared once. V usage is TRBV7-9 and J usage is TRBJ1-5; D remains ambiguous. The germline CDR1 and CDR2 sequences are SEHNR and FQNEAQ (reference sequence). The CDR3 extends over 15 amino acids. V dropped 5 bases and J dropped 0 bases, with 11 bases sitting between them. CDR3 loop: CASSPSGDSNQPQHF. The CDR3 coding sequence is TGTGCCAGCAGCCCCTCGGGAGATAGCAATCAGCCCCAGCATTTT.

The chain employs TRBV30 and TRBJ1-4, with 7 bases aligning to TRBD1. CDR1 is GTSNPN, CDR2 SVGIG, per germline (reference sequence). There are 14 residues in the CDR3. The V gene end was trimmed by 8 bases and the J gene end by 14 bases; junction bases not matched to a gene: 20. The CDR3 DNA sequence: TGTGCCGGAACAGGGTTCGTACAGGGGCAGTCTCTGTTTTTT. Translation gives CAGTGFVQGQSLFF.

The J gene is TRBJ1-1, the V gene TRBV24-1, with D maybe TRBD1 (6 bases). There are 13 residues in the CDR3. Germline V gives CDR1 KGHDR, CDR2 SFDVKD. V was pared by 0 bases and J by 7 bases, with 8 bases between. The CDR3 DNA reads TGTGCCACCAGTGATTTGACAGGGAGTGAAGCTTTCTTT. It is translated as CATSDLTGSEAFF.

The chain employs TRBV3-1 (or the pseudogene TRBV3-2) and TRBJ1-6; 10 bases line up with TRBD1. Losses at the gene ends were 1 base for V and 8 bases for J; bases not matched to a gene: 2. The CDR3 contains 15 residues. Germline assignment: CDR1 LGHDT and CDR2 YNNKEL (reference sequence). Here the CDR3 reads CASSQAGQGYSPLHF. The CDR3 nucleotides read TGTGCCAGCAGCCAAGCGGGACAGGGGTATTCACCCCTCCACTTT.

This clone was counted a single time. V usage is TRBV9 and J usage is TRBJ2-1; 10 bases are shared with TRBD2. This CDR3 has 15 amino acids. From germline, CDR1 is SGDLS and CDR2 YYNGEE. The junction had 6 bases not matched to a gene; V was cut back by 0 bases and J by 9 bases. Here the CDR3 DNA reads TGTGCCAGCAGCGTAGATGGGCTAGCGGGAGCTGAGCAGTTCTTC. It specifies CASSVDGLAGAEQFF.

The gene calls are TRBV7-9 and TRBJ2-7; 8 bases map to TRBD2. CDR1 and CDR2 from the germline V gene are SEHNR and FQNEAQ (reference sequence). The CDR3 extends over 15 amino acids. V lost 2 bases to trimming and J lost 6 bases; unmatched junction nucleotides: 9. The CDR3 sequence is CASSLIGLAGTEQYF. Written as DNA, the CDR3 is TGTGCCAGCAGCTTAATCGGGCTAGCGGGTACCGAGCAGTACTTC.